One and the same sample provided the 9 T cell receptor beta chains below, sequenced in a study of vaccination and CD4 T cells after COVID-19. Using its own MiXCR run on the PCR reads, TCRdb lists one record per CDR3 protein. The data show around 14,000 distinct CDR3 sequences, with roughly 65% seen just once and 1.1% held by the top ten. Material: CD4+ T cells from blood, obtained after SARS-CoV-2 vaccination. These receptors were collected from a human donor who had recovered from COVID-19.

V is TRBV6-1 and J is TRBJ2-2, with TRBD2 matching 9 bases. The CDR3 consists of 14 residues. Germline CDR1 MNHNS, CDR2 SASEGT. Trimming cost V 5 bases and J 5 bases; bases outside gene matches: 3. Here the CDR3 DNA reads TGTGCCAGCAGTCTAGCGGGACGGACCGGGGAGCTGTTTTTT. Protein: CASSLAGRTGELFF.

In nucleotides, the CDR3 is TGTGCCAGTCTATACTCGGACAGAGATGGAAACACCATATATTTT. Protein: CASLYSDRDGNTIYF. The chain combines TRBV19 with TRBJ1-3; D is perhaps TRBD1 (6 bases). Trimming shortened V by 8 bases and J by 3 bases, and 17 bases separated the two germline ends. The CDR3 is made up of 15 amino acids. Germline V gene data show CDR1 as LNHDA and CDR2 as SQIVND (reference sequence).

This chain uses TRBV20-1 with TRBJ2-1; 12 bases map to TRBD2. There are 15 residues in the CDR3. The V and J ends lost 3 bases and 8 bases, in that order; junction bases with no gene match: 8. CDR1 and CDR2 from the germline V gene are DFQATT and SNEGSKA (reference sequence). The CDR3 bases are TGCAGTGCTAGTCCCAGACTAGCGGGAGAGCATGAGCAGTTCTTC. Translation: CSASPRLAGEHEQFF.

V usage is TRBV7-6 and J usage is TRBJ2-3; 11 bases are a match to TRBD2. The CDR3 runs to 18 residues. Losses at the gene ends were 5 bases for V and 0 bases for J; bases not matched to a gene: 10. Germline CDR1 and CDR2: SGHVS and FNYEAQ. The CDR3 is CASSARLAGPYSTDTQYF. The CDR3 DNA is TGTGCCAGCAGCGCAAGACTAGCGGGGCCTTATAGCACAGATACGCAGTATTTT.

The V and J genes are TRBV10-3 and TRBJ2-3; D ambiguous. The ends were cut back, 10 bases at V and 3 bases at J, with 17 bases in the middle. The germline gives CDR1 ENHRY, CDR2 SYGVKD. CDR3 size: 14 residues. CDR3 in amino acids: CATGVGSLTDTQYF. The CDR3 DNA reads TGTGCCACCGGAGTGGGCAGTCTAACAGATACGCAGTATTTT.

This clonotype was counted a few times. The rearrangement joins TRBV14 to TRBJ1-2; the D gene is possibly TRBD1 (5 bases). Germline V CDR1 and CDR2: SGHDN, FVKESK. V lost 4 bases to trimming and J lost 6 bases, with 15 bases between them. The CDR3 is 14 residues long. In nucleotides, the CDR3 is TGTGCCAGCAGCCGTATCCGGGGACGGGATGGCTACACCTTC. It yields the protein CASSRIRGRDGYTF. The full variable domain, completed using reference TRBV14 and TRBJ1-2, is EAGVTQFPSHSVIEKGQTVTLRCDPISGHDNLYWYRRVMGKEIKFLLHFVKESKQDESGMPNNRFLAERTGGTYSTLKVQPAELEDSGVYFCASSRIRGRDGYTFGSGTRLTVV.

This chain joins TRBV20-1 and TRBJ2-7; either TRBD1 or TRBD2 may fit D (5 bases each). The CDR3 is 16 amino acids. Trimming stripped 7 bases from V and 6 bases from J, with 28 bases between. Germline CDR1 reads DFQATT; CDR2 reads SNEGSKA (reference sequence). CDR3 sequence reads: CSGVESGADVWGEQYF. In DNA, the CDR3 is TGCAGTGGGGTAGAGTCCGGGGCCGATGTATGGGGCGAGCAGTACTTC.

The chain links TRBV2 to TRBJ2-3, with TRBD2 matching over 14 bases. Trimming removed 5 bases from V and 2 bases from J; junction bases left unmatched: 12. Germline assignment: CDR1 SNHLY and CDR2 FYNNEI. The CDR3 loop spans 19 amino acids. CDR3 amino acids: CASSFGTSGSIRDTDTQYF. CDR3 nucleotides: TGTGCCAGCAGTTTCGGGACTAGCGGGAGTATTAGAGACACAGATACGCAGTATTTT.

In this sample, this clonotype turned up once. The V call is TRBV7-9, the J call TRBJ1-2; TRBD1 might be the D (5 bases). The germline CDR1 and CDR2 sequences are SEHNR and FQNEAQ (reference sequence). The CDR3 extends over 15 amino acids. V shed 5 bases and J shed 1 base, with 14 bases lying between them. The CDR3 bases are TGTGCCAGCAGCCATTGGGACGGTTATAACTATGGCTACACCTTC. Residues: CASSHWDGYNYGYTF.